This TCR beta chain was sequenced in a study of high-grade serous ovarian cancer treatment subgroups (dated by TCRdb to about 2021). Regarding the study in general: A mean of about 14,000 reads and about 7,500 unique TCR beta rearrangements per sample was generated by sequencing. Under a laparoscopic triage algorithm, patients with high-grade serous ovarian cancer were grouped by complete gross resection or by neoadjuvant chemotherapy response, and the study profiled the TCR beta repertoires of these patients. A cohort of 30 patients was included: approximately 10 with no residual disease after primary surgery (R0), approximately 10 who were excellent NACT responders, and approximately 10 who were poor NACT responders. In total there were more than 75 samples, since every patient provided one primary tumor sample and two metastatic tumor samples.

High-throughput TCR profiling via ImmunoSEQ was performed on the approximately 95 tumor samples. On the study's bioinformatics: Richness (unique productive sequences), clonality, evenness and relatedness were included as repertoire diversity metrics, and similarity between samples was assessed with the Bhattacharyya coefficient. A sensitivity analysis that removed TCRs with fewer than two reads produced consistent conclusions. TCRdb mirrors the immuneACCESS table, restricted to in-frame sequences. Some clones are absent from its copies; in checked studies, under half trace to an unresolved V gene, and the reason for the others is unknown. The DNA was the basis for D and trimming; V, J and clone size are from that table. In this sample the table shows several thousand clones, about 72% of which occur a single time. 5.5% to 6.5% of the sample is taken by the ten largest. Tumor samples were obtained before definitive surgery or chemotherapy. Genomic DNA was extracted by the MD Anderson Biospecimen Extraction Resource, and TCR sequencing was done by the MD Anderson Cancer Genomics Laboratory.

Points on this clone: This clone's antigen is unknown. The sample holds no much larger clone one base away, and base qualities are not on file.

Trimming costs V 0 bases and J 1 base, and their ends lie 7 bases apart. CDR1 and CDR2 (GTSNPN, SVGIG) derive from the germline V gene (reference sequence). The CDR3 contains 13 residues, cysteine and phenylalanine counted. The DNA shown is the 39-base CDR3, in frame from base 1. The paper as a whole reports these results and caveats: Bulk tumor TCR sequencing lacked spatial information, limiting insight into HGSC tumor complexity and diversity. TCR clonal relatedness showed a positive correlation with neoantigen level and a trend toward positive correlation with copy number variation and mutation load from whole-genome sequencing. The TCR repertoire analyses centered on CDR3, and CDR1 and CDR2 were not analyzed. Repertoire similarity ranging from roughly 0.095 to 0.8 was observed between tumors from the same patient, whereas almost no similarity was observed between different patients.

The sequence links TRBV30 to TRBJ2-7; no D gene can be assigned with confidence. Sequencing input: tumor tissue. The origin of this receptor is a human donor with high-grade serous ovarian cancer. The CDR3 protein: CAWSVVGSYEQYF. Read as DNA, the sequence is TGTGCCTGGAGTGTAGTGGGATCCTACGAGCAGTACTTC.